The source of this T cell receptor (beta chain) is a study of early T cells in non-severe SARS-CoV-2 infection. There are a few counts of this clonotype. The CDR3 spans 13 residues. Germline trimming cut 2 bases from V and 6 bases from J; bases unmatched to any gene: 3. Germline values: CDR1 SGHVS, CDR2 FQNEAQ. Each CDR3 protein gets one entry after TCRdb re-called the 5' RACE reads with MiXCR. The sample contains 30,000 to 35,000 distinct CDR3 sequences, around 6.6% of which appear only once. The sequence was obtained from an adult who was a healthcare worker with PCR-confirmed SARS-CoV-2 infection or an uninfected control (not recorded which). The sample consisted of whole blood. V gene TRBV7-8 combines with J gene TRBJ1-2, with TRBD1 identical over 7 bases. The CDR3 DNA follows: TGTGCCAGCAGCTTAACCGGGACAGATGGCTACACCTTC. Its translation: CASSLTGTDGYTF.